This TCR beta chain was observed in a study of blood T cell repertoires in COVID-19. Germline V gives CDR1 SNHLY, CDR2 FYNNEI. The CDR3 contains 14 residues. V lost 4 bases and J lost 4, with 11 bases in between. Clones were read by immunoSEQ multiplex PCR, and TCRdb kept only the in-frame ones, dropping some. The data hold roughly 180,000 clones, with about 86% observed a single time. Specimen: peripheral blood. This rearrangement joins TRBV2 to TRBJ1-5; the D is unclear. The TCR comes from a man aged 18 to 29 with acute or convalescent COVID-19. The CDR3 DNA sequence: TGTGCCAGCAGTGGGGTACAGCGGAATCAGCCCCAGCATTTT. This sequence encodes CASSGVQRNQPQHF.